A selection of T cell receptor beta chains follows, all from one sample in a study of T-cell reconstitution after alpha-beta-depleted transplantation in children. TCRdb reprocessed the PCR reads via MiXCR and lists one record per CDR3 protein. Of about 610,000 distinct CDR3 sequences in the sample, about 10% were seen once. Sequencing was performed on PBMCs from the stem cell graft donor, taken from the stem cell graft. The receptor source for this set is a human donor who donated a stem cell graft to a child with acute myeloid leukemia. Both conserved end residues are part of each CDR3. Fields, in order: J gene, V gene, D gene, clone size, CDR3 protein, CDR3 DNA. D genes are given only for firm matches. Clone size appears in some rows only: once, few, many, or a class for an expanded clone.

J: TRBJ2-3; V: TRBV25-1; D: TRBD1; size: few; CDR3: CASSEDRALTDTQYF; DNA: TGTGCCAGCAGCGAAGACAGGGCTCTCACAGATACGCAGTATTTT
J: TRBJ2-6; V: TRBV29-1; D: .; size: .; CDR3: CSVSISGANVLTF; DNA: TGCAGCGTTTCCATCTCTGGGGCCAACGTCCTGACTTTC
J: TRBJ2-1; V: TRBV18; D: .; size: .; CDR3: CASSPTRGLEQFF; DNA: TGTGCCAGCTCACCGACCAGAGGGCTTGAGCAGTTCTTC
J: TRBJ2-1; V: TRBV6-2/TRBV6-3; D: TRBD1; size: .; CDR3: CASSYSGTGNPGEQFF; DNA: TGTGCCAGCAGTTACTCTGGGACAGGGAACCCTGGGGAGCAGTTCTTC
J: TRBJ2-1; V: TRBV7-8; D: .; size: .; CDR3: CASSFPGLYYNEQFF; DNA: TGTGCCAGCAGCTTTCCGGGACTTTACTACAATGAGCAGTTCTTC
J: TRBJ2-7; V: TRBV20-1; D: .; size: many; CDR3: CSARWQLEQYF; DNA: TGCAGTGCTAGGTGGCAGTTGGAGCAGTACTTC
J: TRBJ2-1; V: TRBV12-5; D: TRBD2; size: .; CDR3: CASGLSPGLASNEQFF; DNA: TGTGCTAGTGGTTTATCCCCGGGACTAGCATCCAATGAGCAGTTCTTC
J: TRBJ2-3; V: TRBV25-1; D: .; size: many; CDR3: CASSSGGGPPDTQYF; DNA: TGTGCCAGCAGTTCTGGGGGGGGGCCCCCAGATACGCAGTATTTT
J: TRBJ2-7; V: TRBV4-3; D: .; size: many; CDR3: CASSHKIGGSYEQYF; DNA: TGCGCCAGCAGCCACAAGATAGGGGGCTCCTACGAGCAGTACTTC
J: TRBJ1-1; V: TRBV7-9; D: .; size: few; CDR3: CASSLITATEAFF; DNA: TGTGCCAGCAGCTTAATCACAGCAACTGAAGCTTTCTTT
J: TRBJ1-5; V: TRBV20-1; D: .; size: many; CDR3: CSAREGSGNQPQHF; DNA: TGCAGTGCTAGAGAAGGGTCTGGCAATCAGCCCCAGCATTTT
J: TRBJ2-7; V: TRBV7-9; D: .; size: few; CDR3: CASSTGPGSYEQYF; DNA: TGTGCCAGCAGCACAGGGCCAGGGAGCTACGAGCAGTACTTC
J: TRBJ1-5; V: TRBV12-3/TRBV12-4; D: TRBD1; size: .; CDR3: CASSSTDRPNQPQHF; DNA: TGTGCCAGCAGTTCGACGGACAGGCCGAATCAGCCCCAGCATTTT
J: TRBJ2-3; V: TRBV19; D: .; size: many; CDR3: CASSSLSLQYF; DNA: TGTGCCAGTAGTTCTCTGAGTTTGCAGTATTTT
J: TRBJ1-3; V: TRBV5-6; D: .; size: few; CDR3: CASSLARRQLSGNTIYF; DNA: TGTGCCAGCAGCTTGGCCCGGCGTCAGCTCTCTGGAAACACCATATATTTT
J: TRBJ1-2; V: TRBV6-5; D: .; size: many; CDR3: CASSYSRGAEYGYTF; DNA: TGTGCCAGCAGTTACTCGCGGGGGGCGGAGTATGGCTACACCTTC
J: TRBJ2-1; V: TRBV12-3/TRBV12-4; D: .; size: few; CDR3: CASIRRGQSYNEQFF; DNA: TGTGCCAGCATCCGTAGGGGACAATCCTACAATGAGCAGTTCTTC
J: TRBJ2-6; V: TRBV14; D: TRBD2; size: .; CDR3: CASSLLYSISLAGDPSGANVLTF; DNA: TGTGCCAGCAGCCTATTGTACAGTATAAGTCTAGCGGGTGATCCGTCTGGGGCCAACGTCCTGACTTTC
J: TRBJ2-6; V: TRBV5-1; D: TRBD1; size: many; CDR3: CASSRTGTSGANVLTF; DNA: TGCGCCAGCAGCCGGACAGGGACCTCTGGGGCCAACGTCCTGACTTTC
J: TRBJ2-7; V: TRBV7-8; D: TRBD2; size: many; CDR3: CASSLEAGGSYEQYF; DNA: TGTGCCAGCAGCTTAGAGGCGGGAGGCTCCTACGAGCAGTACTTC
J: TRBJ2-2; V: TRBV20-1; D: TRBD2; size: .; CDR3: CSAPRTRTNTGELFF; DNA: TGCAGTGCTCCGAGGACTAGGACGAACACCGGGGAGCTGTTTTTT
J: TRBJ2-3; V: TRBV29-1; D: .; size: .; CDR3: CSVEETRRRSVDTQYF; DNA: TGCAGCGTTGAAGAGACGCGACGGAGGAGTGTAGATACGCAGTATTTT
J: TRBJ1-1; V: TRBV20-1; D: .; size: many; CDR3: CSASRDGGRTEAFF; DNA: TGCAGTGCTAGCCGCGATGGGGGGAGGACTGAAGCTTTCTTT
J: TRBJ2-7; V: TRBV7-3; D: TRBD2; size: .; CDR3: CASSLIAGGQQYF; DNA: TGTGCCAGCAGCTTAATAGCGGGAGGCCAGCAGTACTTC
J: TRBJ2-2; V: TRBV20-1; D: TRBD2; size: .; CDR3: CSVGLAEVLKNTGELFF; DNA: TGCAGTGTGGGACTAGCGGAGGTCCTGAAAAACACCGGGGAGCTGTTTTTT
J: TRBJ2-1; V: TRBV30; D: .; size: .; CDR3: CARSVSSNEQFF; DNA: TGTGCCAGGAGTGTATCAAGCAATGAGCAGTTCTTC
J: TRBJ2-7; V: TRBV6-6; D: .; size: few; CDR3: CASKGGSDEQYF; DNA: TGTGCCAGCAAGGGGGGTAGCGACGAGCAGTACTTC
J: TRBJ2-7; V: TRBV7-2; D: .; size: .; CDR3: CASSLEASVSYEQYF; DNA: TGTGCCAGCAGCTTAGAGGCTAGCGTCTCCTACGAGCAGTACTTC
J: TRBJ1-1; V: TRBV12-3/TRBV12-4; D: TRBD1; size: .; CDR3: CASSWDRATEAFF; DNA: TGTGCCAGCAGCTGGGACAGGGCCACTGAAGCTTTCTTT
J: TRBJ1-5; V: TRBV10-3; D: .; size: many; CDR3: CATAPGINQPQHF; DNA: TGTGCCACCGCCCCGGGGATCAATCAGCCCCAGCATTTT
J: TRBJ1-1; V: TRBV7-2; D: TRBD1; size: many; CDR3: CASSRLTGWGNTEAFF; DNA: TGTGCCAGCAGCAGACTGACAGGGTGGGGGAACACTGAAGCTTTCTTT
J: TRBJ2-1; V: TRBV6-2/TRBV6-3; D: TRBD2; size: .; CDR3: CASSYGLGLAGGGYNEQFF; DNA: TGTGCCAGCAGTTACGGCCTGGGGCTAGCGGGAGGTGGGTACAATGAGCAGTTCTTC
J: TRBJ2-7; V: TRBV5-1; D: TRBD2; size: .; CDR3: CASSLASGSGEQYF; DNA: TGCGCCAGCAGCTTGGCTAGCGGGAGTGGCGAGCAGTACTTC
J: TRBJ2-3; V: TRBV5-6; D: TRBD2; size: few; CDR3: CASSFFVSSGSHTDTQYF; DNA: TGTGCCAGCAGCTTCTTTGTTTCCAGCGGGAGTCACACAGATACGCAGTATTTT
J: TRBJ2-1; V: TRBV7-9; D: TRBD2; size: few; CDR3: CASSESSGSLGNEQFF; DNA: TGTGCCAGCAGCGAATCTAGCGGGAGCTTGGGGAATGAGCAGTTCTTC
J: TRBJ2-5; V: TRBV24-1; D: .; size: once; CDR3: CATSDLRTPEAQYF; DNA: TGTGCCACCAGTGATTTGAGGACCCCGGAAGCCCAGTACTTC
J: TRBJ2-1; V: TRBV12-3/TRBV12-4; D: .; size: .; CDR3: CASSLPPRNEQFF; DNA: TGTGCCAGCAGCCTCCCTCCTCGGAATGAGCAGTTCTTC
J: TRBJ2-3; V: TRBV7-3; D: TRBD2; size: few; CDR3: CASSDGLAGGGHGNTQYF; DNA: TGTGCCAGCAGCGACGGACTAGCGGGAGGAGGGCACGGGAATACGCAGTATTTT
J: TRBJ2-7; V: TRBV4-3; D: .; size: many; CDR3: CASSQDRASGASYEQYF; DNA: TGCGCCAGCAGCCAAGATCGTGCGTCCGGGGCCTCCTACGAGCAGTACTTC
J: TRBJ1-1; V: TRBV28; D: .; size: .; CDR3: CASSRINRDGRAFF; DNA: TGTGCCAGCAGCCGAATAAACAGGGACGGCCGGGCTTTCTTT
J: TRBJ2-5; V: TRBV4-2; D: .; size: few; CDR3: CASSQANGPRETQYF; DNA: TGTGCCAGCAGCCAAGCTAACGGCCCTCGGGAGACCCAGTACTTC
J: TRBJ1-3; V: TRBV7-2; D: TRBD1; size: .; CDR3: CASSPRGPRGGNTIYF; DNA: TGTGCCAGCAGCCCTAGAGGGCCCAGGGGGGGAAACACCATATATTTT
J: TRBJ2-7; V: TRBV29-1; D: .; size: few; CDR3: CSVVMGELYPHEQYF; DNA: TGCAGCGTTGTGATGGGGGAACTGTACCCCCACGAGCAGTACTTC
J: TRBJ2-1; V: TRBV6-5; D: .; size: .; CDR3: CASSFLPQGYNEQFF; DNA: TGTGCCAGCAGTTTCCTCCCACAGGGCTACAATGAGCAGTTCTTC
J: TRBJ2-1; V: TRBV19; D: TRBD2; size: few; CDR3: CASSIYGGSSYNEQFF; DNA: TGTGCCAGTAGTATATACGGCGGGAGCTCCTACAATGAGCAGTTCTTC